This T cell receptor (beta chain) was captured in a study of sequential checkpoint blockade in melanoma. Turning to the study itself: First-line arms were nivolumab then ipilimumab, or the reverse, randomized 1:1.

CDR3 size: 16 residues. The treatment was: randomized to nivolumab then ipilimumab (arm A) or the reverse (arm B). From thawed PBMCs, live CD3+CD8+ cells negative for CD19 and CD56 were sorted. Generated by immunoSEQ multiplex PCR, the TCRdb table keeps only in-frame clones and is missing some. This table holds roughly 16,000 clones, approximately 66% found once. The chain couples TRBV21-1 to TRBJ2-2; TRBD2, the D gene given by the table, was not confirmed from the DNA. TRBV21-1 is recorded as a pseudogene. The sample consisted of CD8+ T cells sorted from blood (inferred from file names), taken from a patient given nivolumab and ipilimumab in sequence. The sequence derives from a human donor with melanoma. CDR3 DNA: TGTGCCAGCAGCCATCTAGCGGGACGAGGCACCGGGGAGCTGTTTTTT. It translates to CASSHLAGRGTGELFF.